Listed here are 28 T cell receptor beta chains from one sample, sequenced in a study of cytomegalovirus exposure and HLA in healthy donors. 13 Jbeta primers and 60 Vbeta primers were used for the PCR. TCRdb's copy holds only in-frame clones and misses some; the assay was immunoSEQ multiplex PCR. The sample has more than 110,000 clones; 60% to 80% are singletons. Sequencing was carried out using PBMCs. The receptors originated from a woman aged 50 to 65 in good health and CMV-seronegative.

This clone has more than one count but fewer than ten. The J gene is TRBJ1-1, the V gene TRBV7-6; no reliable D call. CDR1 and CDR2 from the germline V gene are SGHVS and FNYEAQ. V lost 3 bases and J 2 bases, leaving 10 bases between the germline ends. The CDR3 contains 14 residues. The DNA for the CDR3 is TGTGCCAGCAGCTTGCGGAGAGATAACACTGAAGCTTTCTTT. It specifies CASSLRRDNTEAFF.

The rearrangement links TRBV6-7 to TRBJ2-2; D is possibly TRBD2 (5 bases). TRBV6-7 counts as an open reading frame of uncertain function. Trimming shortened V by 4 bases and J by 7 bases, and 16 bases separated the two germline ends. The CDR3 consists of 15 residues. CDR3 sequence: CASSWTRGRNGELFF. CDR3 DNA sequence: TGTGCCAGCAGTTGGACTCGAGGGCGTAACGGGGAGCTGTTTTTT.

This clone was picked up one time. This chain's CDR3 is CASSEVGQVDTGELFF. CDR3 sequence (DNA): TGTGCCAGCAGCGAAGTAGGACAGGTGGACACCGGGGAGCTGTTTTTT. The chain joins TRBV7-8 to TRBJ2-2, with 7 bases lining up with TRBD1. The CDR3 extends over 16 amino acids. Germline CDR1 SGHVS, CDR2 FQNEAQ. The V and J ends lost 5 bases and 3 bases, in that order; junction bases with no gene match: 9.

CDR3 bases: TGTGCCAGCAGCGGGGGGCCCCATGCTTCACCCCTCCACTTT. The encoded protein is CASSGGPHASPLHF. This chain joins TRBV9 and TRBJ1-6, with D maybe TRBD1 (6 bases). V lost 3 bases, J lost 9 bases, and 13 bases lay in between. This CDR3 is built from 14 residues. Germline CDR1 reads SGDLS; CDR2 reads YYNGEE.

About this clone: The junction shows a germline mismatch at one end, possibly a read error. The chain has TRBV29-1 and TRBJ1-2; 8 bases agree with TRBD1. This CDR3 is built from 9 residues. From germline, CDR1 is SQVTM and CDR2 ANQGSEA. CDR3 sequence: CSVGRTGSF. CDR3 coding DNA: TGCAGCGTTGGGCGGACAGGGAGCTTC.

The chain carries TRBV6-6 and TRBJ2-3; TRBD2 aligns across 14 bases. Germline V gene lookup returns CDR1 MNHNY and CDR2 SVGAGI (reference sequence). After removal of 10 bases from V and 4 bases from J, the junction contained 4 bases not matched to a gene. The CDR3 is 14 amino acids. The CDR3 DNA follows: TGTGCCATCATGACTAGCGGGGGGGCAGATACGCAGTATTTT. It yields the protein CAIMTSGGADTQYF.

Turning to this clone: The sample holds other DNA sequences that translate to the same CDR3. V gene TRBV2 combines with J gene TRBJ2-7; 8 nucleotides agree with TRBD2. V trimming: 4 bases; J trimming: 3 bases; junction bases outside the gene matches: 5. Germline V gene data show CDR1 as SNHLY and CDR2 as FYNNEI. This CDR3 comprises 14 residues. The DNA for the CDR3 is TGTGCCAGCAGTGTGGGGCTAGCGGGCTACGAGCAGTACTTC. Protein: CASSVGLAGYEQYF.

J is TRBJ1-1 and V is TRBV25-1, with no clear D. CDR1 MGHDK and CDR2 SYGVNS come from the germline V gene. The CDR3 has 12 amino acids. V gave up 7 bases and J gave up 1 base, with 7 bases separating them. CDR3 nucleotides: TGTGCCAGCACCCGGGGGAACACTGAAGCTTTCTTT. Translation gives CASTRGNTEAFF.

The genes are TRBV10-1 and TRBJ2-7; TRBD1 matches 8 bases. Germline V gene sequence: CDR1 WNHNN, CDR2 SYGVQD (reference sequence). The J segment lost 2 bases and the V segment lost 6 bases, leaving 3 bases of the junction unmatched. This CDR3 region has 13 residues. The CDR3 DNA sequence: TGCGCCAGCAGCCGGACAGGGACCTACGAGCAGTACTTC. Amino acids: CASSRTGTYEQYF.

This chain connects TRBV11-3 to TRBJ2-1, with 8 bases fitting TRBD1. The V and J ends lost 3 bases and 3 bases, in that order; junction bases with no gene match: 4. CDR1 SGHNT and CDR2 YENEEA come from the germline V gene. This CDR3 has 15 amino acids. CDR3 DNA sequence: TGTGCCAGCAGCTTTATGACAGGGGACTACAATGAGCAGTTCTTC. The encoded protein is CASSFMTGDYNEQFF. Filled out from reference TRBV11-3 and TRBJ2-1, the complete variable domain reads EAGVVQSPRYKIIEKKQPVAFWCNPISGHNTLYWYLQNLGQGPELLIRYENEEAVDDSQLPKDRFSAERLKGVDSTLKIQPAELGDSAVYLCASSFMTGDYNEQFFGPGTRLTVL.

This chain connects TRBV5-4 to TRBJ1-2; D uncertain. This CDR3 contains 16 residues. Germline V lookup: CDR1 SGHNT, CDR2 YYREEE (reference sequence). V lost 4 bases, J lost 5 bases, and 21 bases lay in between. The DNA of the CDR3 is TGTGCCAGCAGCCCGCGCGGAGGCTCAGCACCTTATGGCTACACCTTC. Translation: CASSPRGGSAPYGYTF.

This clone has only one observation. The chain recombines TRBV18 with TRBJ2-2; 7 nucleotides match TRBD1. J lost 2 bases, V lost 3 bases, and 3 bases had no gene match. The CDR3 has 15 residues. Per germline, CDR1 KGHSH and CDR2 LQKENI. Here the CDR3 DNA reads TGTGCCAGCTCACCGCGACAGGGCAACACCGGGGAGCTGTTTTTT. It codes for CASSPRQGNTGELFF. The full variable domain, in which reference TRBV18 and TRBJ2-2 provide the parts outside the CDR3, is NAGVMQNPRHLVRRRGQEARLRCSPMKGHSHVYWYRQLPEEGLKFMVYLQKENIIDESGMPKERFSAEFPKEGPSILRIQQVVRGDSAAYFCASSPRQGNTGELFFGEGSRLTVL.

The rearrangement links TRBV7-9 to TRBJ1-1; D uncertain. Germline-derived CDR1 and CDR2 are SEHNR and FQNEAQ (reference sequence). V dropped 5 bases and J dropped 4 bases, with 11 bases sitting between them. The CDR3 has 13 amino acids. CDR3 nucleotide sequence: TGTGCCAGCAGCCGAGGCGAGGGCACTGAAGCTTTCTTT. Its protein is CASSRGEGTEAFF.

For the CDR3, the DNA is TGTGCCAGCAGGAGGGACTCAGGGTACACAGATACGCAGTATTTT. Translation gives CASRRDSGYTDTQYF. The chain links TRBV2 to TRBJ2-3; D is perhaps TRBD2 (6 bases). The germline V gene has CDR1 SNHLY and CDR2 FYNNEI. This CDR3 is 15 amino acids long. The ends were cut back, 6 bases at V and 2 bases at J, with 15 bases in the middle. Together with reference TRBV2 and TRBJ2-3, the CDR3 gives the full variable domain: EPEVTQTPSHQVTQMGQEVILRCVPISNHLYFYWYRQILGQKVEFLVSFYNNEISEKSEIFDDQFSVERPDGSNFTLKIRSTKLEDSAMYFCASRRDSGYTDTQYFGPGTRLTVL.

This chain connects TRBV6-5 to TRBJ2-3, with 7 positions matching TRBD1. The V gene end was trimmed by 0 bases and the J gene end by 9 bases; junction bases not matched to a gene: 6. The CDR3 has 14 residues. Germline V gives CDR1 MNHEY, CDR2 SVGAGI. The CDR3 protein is CASSYSMGQSTQYF. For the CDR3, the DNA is TGTGCCAGCAGTTACTCGATGGGACAGTCAACGCAGTATTTT.

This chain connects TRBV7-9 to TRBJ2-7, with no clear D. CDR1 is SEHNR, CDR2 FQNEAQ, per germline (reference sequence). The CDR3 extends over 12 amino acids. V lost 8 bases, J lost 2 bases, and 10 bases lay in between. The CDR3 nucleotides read TGTGCCAGCCGCGGTCCCGCCTACGAGCAGTACTTC. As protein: CASRGPAYEQYF.

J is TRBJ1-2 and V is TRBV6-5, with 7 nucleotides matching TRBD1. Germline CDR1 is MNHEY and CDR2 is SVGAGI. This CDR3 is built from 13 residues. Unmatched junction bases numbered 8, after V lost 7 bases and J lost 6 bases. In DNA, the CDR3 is TGTGCCAGCAACAGGGGAAGAGAGGATGGCTACACCTTC. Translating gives CASNRGREDGYTF.

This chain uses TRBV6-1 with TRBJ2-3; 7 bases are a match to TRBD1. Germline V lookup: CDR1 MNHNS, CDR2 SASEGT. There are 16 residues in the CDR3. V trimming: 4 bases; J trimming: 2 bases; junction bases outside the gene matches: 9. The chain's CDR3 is CASSVLSTGDTDTQYF. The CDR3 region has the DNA TGTGCCAGCAGTGTCCTCTCCACAGGGGACACAGATACGCAGTATTTT.

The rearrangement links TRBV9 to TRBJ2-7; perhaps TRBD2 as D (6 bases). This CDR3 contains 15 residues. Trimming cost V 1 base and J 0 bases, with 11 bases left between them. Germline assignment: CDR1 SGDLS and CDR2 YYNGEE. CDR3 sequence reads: CASSVTGTASYEQYF. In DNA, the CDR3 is TGTGCCAGCAGCGTAACCGGGACTGCCTCCTACGAGCAGTACTTC.

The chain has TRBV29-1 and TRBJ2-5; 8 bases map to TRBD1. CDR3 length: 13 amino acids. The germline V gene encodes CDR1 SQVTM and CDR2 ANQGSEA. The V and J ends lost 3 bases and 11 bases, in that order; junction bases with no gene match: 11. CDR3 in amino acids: CSVDGTGLGEQYF. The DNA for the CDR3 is TGCAGCGTTGATGGGACAGGTCTTGGGGAGCAGTACTTC.

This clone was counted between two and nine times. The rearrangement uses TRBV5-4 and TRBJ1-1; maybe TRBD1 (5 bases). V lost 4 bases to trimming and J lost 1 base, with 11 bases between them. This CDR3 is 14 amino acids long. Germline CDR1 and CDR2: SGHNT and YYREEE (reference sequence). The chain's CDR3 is CASSLRTPNTEAFF. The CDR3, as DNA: TGTGCCAGCAGCCTTAGGACACCGAACACTGAAGCTTTCTTT.

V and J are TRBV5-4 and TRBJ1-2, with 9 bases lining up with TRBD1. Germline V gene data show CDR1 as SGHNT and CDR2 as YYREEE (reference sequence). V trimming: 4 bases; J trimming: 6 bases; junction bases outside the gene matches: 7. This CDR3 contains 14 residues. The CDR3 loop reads CASSKPGQGDGYTF. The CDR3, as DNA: TGTGCCAGCAGCAAACCGGGACAGGGAGATGGCTACACCTTC.

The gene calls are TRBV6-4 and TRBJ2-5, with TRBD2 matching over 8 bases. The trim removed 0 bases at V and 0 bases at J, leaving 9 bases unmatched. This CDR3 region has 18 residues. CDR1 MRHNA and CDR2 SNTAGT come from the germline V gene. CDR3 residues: CASSDSWRGASYQETQYF. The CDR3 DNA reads TGTGCCAGCAGTGACTCCTGGCGGGGGGCCTCGTACCAAGAGACCCAGTACTTC.

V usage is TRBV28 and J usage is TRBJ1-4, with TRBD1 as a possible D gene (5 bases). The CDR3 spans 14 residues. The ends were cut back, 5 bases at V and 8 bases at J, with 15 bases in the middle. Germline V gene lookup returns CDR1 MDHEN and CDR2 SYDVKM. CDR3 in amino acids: CASSRGDMWEKLFF. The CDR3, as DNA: TGTGCCAGCAGTCGGGGGGATATGTGGGAAAAACTGTTTTTT.

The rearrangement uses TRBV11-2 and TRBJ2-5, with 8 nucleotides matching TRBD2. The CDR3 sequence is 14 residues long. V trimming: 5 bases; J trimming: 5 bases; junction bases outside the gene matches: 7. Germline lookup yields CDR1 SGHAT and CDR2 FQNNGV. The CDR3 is CASSRAGAWETQYF. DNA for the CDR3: TGTGCCAGCAGCCGAGCGGGGGCCTGGGAGACCCAGTACTTC.

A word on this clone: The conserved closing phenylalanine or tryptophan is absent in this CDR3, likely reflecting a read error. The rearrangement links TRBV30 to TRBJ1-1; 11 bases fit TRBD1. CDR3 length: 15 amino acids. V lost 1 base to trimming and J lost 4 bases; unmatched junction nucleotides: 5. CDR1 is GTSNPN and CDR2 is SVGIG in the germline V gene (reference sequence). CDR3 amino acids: CAWSGRTGGITEAFL. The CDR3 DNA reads TGTGCCTGGAGTGGACGGACAGGGGGCATCACTGAAGCTTTCCTT.

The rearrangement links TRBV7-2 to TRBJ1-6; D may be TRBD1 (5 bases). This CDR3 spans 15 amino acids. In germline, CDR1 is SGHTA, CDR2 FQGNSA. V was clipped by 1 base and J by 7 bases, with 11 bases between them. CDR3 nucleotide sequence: TGTGCCAGCAGCTTAGAAGCAGGGCTCAATTCACCCCTCCACTTT. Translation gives CASSLEAGLNSPLHF.

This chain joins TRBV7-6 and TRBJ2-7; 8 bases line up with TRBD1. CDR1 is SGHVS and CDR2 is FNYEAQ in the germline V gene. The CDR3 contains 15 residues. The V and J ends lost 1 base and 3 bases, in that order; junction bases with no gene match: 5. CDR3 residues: CASSLEDRVGYEQYF. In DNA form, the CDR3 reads TGTGCCAGCAGCTTAGAGGACAGGGTCGGCTACGAGCAGTACTTC. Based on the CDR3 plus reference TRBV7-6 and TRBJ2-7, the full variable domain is GAGVSQSPRYKVTKRGQDVALRCDPISGHVSLYWYRQALGQGPEFLTYFNYEAQQDKSGLPNDRFSAERPEGSISTLTIQRTEQRDSAMYRCASSLEDRVGYEQYFGPGTRLTVT.